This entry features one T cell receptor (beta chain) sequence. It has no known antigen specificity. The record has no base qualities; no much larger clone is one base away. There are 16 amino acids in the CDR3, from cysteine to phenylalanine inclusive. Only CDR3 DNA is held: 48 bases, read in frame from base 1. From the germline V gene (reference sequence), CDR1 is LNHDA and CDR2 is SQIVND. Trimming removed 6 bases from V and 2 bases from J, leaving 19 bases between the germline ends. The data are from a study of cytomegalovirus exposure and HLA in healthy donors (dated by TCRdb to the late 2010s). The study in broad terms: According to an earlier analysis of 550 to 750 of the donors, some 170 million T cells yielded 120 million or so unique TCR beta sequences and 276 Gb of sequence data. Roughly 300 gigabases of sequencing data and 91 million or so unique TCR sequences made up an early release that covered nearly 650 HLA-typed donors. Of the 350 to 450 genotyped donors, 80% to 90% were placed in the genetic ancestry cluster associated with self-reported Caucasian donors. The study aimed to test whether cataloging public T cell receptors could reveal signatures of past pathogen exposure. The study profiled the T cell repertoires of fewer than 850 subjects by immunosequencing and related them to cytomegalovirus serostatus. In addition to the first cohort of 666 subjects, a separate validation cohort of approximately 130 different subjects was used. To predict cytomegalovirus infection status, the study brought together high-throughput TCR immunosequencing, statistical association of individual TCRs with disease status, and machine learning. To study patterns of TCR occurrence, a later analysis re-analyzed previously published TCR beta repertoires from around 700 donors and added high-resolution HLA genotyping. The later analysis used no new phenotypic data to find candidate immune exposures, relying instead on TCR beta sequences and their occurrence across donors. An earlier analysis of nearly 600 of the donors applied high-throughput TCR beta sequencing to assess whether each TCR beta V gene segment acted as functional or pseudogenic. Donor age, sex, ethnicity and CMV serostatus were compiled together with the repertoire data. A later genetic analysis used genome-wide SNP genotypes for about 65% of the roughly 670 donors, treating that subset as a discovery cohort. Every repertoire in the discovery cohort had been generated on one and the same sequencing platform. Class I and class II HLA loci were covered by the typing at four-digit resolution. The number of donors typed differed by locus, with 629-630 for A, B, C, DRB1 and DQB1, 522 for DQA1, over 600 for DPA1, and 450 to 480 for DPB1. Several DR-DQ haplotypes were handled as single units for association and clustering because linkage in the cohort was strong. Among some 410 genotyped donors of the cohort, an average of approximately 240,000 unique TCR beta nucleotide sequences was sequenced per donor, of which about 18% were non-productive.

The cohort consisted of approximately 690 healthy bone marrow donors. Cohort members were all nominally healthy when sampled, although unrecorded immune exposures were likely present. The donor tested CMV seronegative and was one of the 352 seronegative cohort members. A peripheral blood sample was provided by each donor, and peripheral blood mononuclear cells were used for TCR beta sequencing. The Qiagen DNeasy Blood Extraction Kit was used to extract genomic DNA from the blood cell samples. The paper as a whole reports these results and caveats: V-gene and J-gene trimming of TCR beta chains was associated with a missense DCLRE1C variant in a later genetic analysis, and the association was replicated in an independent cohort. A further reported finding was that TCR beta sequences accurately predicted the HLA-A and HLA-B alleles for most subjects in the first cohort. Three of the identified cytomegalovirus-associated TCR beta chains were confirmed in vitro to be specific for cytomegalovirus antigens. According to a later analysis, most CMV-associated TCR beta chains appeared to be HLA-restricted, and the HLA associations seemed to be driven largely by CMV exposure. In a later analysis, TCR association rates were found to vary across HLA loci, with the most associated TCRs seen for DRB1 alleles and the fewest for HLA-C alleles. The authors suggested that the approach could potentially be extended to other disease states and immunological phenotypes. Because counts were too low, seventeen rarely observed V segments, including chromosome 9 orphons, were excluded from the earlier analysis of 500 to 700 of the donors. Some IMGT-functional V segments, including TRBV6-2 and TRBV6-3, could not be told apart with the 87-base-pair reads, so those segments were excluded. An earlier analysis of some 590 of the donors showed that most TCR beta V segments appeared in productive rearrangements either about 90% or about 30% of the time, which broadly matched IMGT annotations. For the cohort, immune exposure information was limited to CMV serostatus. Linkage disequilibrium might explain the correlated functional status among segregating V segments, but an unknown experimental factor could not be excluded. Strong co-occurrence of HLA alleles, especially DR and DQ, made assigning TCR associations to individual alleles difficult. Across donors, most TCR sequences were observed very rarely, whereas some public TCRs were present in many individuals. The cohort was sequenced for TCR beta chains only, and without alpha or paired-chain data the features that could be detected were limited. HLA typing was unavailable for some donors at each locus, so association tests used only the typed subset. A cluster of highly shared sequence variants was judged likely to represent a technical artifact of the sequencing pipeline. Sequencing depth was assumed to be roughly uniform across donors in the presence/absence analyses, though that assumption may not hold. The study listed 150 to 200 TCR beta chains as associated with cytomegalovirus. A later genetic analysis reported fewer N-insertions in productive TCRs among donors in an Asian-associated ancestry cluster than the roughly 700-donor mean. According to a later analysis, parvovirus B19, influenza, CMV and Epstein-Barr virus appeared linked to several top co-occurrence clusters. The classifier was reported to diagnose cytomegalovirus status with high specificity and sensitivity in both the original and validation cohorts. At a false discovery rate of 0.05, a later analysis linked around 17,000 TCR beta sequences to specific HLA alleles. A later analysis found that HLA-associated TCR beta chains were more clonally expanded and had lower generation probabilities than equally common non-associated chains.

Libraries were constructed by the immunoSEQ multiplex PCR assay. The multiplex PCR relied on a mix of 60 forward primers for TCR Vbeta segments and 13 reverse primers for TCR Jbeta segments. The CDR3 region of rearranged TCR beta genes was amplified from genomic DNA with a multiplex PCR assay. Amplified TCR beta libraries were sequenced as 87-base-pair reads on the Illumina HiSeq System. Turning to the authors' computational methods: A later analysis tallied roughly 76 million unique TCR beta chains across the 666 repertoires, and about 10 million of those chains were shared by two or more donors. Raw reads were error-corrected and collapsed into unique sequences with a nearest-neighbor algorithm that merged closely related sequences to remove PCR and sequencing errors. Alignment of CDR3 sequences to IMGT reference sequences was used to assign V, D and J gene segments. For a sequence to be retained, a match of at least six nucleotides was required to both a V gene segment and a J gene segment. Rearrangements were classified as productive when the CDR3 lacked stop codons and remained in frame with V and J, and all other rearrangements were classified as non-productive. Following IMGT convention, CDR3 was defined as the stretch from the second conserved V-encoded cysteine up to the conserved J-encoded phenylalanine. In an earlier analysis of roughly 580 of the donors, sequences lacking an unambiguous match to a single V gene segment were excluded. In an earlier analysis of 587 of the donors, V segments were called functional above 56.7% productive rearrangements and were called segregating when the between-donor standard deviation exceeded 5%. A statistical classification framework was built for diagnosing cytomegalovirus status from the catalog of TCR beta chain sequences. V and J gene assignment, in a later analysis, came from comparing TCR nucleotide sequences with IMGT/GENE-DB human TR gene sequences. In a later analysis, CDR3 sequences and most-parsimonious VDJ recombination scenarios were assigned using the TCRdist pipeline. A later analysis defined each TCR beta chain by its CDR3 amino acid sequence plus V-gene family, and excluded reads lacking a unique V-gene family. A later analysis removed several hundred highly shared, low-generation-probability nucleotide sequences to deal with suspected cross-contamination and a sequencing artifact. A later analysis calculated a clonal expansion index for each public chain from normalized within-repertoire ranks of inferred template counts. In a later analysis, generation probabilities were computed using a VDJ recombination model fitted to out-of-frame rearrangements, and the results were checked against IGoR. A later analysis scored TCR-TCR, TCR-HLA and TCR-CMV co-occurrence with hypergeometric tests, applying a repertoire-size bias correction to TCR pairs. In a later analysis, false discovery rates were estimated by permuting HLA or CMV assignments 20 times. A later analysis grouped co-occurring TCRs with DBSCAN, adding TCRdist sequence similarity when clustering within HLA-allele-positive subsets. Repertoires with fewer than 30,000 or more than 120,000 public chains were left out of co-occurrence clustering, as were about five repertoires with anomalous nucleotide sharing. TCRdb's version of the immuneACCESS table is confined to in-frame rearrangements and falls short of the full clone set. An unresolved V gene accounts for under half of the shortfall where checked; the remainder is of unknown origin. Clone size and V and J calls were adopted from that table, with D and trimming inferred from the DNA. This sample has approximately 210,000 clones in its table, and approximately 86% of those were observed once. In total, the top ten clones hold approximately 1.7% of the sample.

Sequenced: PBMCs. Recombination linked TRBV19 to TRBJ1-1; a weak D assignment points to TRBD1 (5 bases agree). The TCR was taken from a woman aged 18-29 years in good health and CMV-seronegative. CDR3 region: CASSPRGVSGNTEAFF. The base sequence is TGTGCCAGTAGCCCCCGGGGGGTCTCTGGAAACACTGAAGCTTTCTTT.